The next 24 T cell receptor beta chains were all read from a single sample in a study of regulatory T cells in long-lasting Graves disease. Time point defined: persistent/refractory GD, antithyroid drugs over 5 years with positive TRAb. RNA extracted from PBMCs served as the sequencing template. Assembly of TCR beta libraries relied on iRepertoire HTBI primers together with Arm-PCR of CDR3 regions. Each CDR3 protein is one row after TCRdb ran MiXCR on the multiplex PCR reads. Here the sample spans 350,000 to 500,000 distinct CDR3 sequences, 21% being singletons. The material was peripheral blood mononuclear cells (PBMCs), obtained when the disease was refractory, from a patient treated with antithyroid drugs. The receptors were sampled from a female donor with Graves disease.

The rearrangement links TRBV13 to TRBJ2-2, with D perhaps matching TRBD1 or TRBD2 (5 bases each). The CDR3 has 16 amino acids. Trimming stripped 2 bases from V and 1 base from J, with 11 bases between. Germline CDR1 PRHDT, CDR2 FYEKMQ (reference sequence). CDR3 loop: CASSLYGALNTGELFF. Written as DNA, the CDR3 is TGTGCCAGCAGCTTATACGGGGCCCTGAACACCGGGGAGCTGTTTTTT.

This clonotype was picked up many times. This rearrangement joins TRBV5-1 to TRBJ1-2, with D unclear. Germline V gene data show CDR1 as SGHRS and CDR2 as YFSETQ. The germline V and J ends were trimmed by 0 bases and 8 bases, with 14 bases remaining between them. The length of the CDR3 is 14 residues. CDR3 coding DNA: TGCGCCAGCAGCTTGGGACTCTCCCCTGAGGGCTACACCTTC. Protein product: CASSLGLSPEGYTF.

This clonotype was found many times. V usage is TRBV6-1 and J usage is TRBJ1-1, with D maybe TRBD1 (5 bases). V was shortened by 8 bases and J by 1 base, with 8 bases between the two germline ends. This CDR3 region has 12 residues. Germline V gene data show CDR1 as MNHNS and CDR2 as SASEGT. In nucleotides, the CDR3 is TGTGCCAGCCGGGGCCAGAACACTGAAGCTTTCTTT. Translated, it gives CASRGQNTEAFF.

The sample holds a few counts of this clonotype. V gene TRBV28 combines with J gene TRBJ2-1, with D possibly being TRBD2 (6 bases). Germline V CDR1 and CDR2: MDHEN, SYDVKM. The CDR3 spans 14 residues. V was trimmed by 5 bases and J by 7 bases, leaving 15 bases between them. The CDR3 sequence: CASSLTGTPNEQFF. The CDR3 nucleotides are TGTGCCAGCAGTCTAACCGGGACTCCGAATGAGCAGTTCTTC.

This clonotype was recorded a few times. This sequence joins TRBV19 and TRBJ1-2; tentative D call: TRBD1 (5 bases). Germline V CDR1 and CDR2: LNHDA, SQIVND (reference sequence). The length of the CDR3 is 15 residues. The V end lost 3 bases, the J end lost 4 bases, and 15 bases lay between the germline ends. The CDR3 loop is CASSMSVSGGYGYTF. CDR3 bases: TGTGCCAGTAGTATGTCTGTCTCCGGGGGCTATGGCTACACCTTC.

This clonotype was detected ten times or more. The rearrangement joins TRBV20-1 to TRBJ2-5; a weak D match, TRBD2 (5 bases). CDR3 length equals 13 residues. V shed 3 bases and J shed 4 bases, with 12 bases lying between them. Germline V CDR1 and CDR2: DFQATT, SNEGSKA (reference sequence). The CDR3 reads CSASGPSGETQYF. The CDR3 region has the DNA TGCAGTGCTAGCGGGCCAAGCGGAGAGACCCAGTACTTC.

A note on this clonotype: A read error may be the cause here, since a much bigger clone is one base away. The chain uses TRBV20-1 and TRBJ2-7, with D possibly matching TRBD1 (6 bases). Germline CDR1 reads DFQATT; CDR2 reads SNEGSKA (reference sequence). The CDR3 runs to 12 residues. The CDR3 here is CSARDMTYGQYF. CDR3 nucleotide sequence: TGCAGTGCTCGGGACATGACCTACGGGCAGTACTTC.

This clonotype has a count of ten or more. The V call is TRBV28, the J call TRBJ2-7; either TRBD1 or TRBD2 may fit D (6 bases each). Looked up from germline, CDR1 is MDHEN and CDR2 is SYDVKM. This CDR3 comprises 14 residues. Trimming pared 3 bases from V and 4 bases from J, leaving 13 bases between. The CDR3 DNA sequence: TGTGCCAGCAGTTTGGACAGTGGGGGGTACGAGCAGTACTTC. Protein: CASSLDSGGYEQYF.

This clonotype occurred many times. V and J are TRBV3-1 and TRBJ1-1, with D possibly matching TRBD1 (5 bases). V was cut by 3 bases and J by 4 bases, with 18 bases left in between. Germline loops: CDR1 LGHDT, CDR2 YNNKEL (reference sequence). The CDR3 covers 16 residues. The CDR3 is CASSHTRTVGTTEAFF. Here the CDR3 DNA reads TGTGCCAGCAGCCACACCCGAACGGTGGGGACCACTGAAGCTTTCTTT.

The sample holds a few counts of this clonotype. In nucleotides, the CDR3 is TGTGCCAGCAGTCCGACCCTTTTTACAGGCCCCGGGGGGACCCAGTACTTC. Translated: CASSPTLFTGPGGTQYF. The chain couples TRBV27 to TRBJ2-5; tentatively, D is TRBD2 (6 bases). Deletions cut 5 bases from V and 7 bases from J, with 26 bases between. The CDR3 contains 17 residues. CDR1 is MNHEY and CDR2 is SMNVEV in the germline V gene (reference sequence).

This clonotype has only a few counts. The V gene is TRBV4-1, the J gene TRBJ1-5, with unresolved D. Trimming took off 4 bases at V and 11 bases at J, with 15 bases between the two ends. From germline, CDR1 is MGHRA and CDR2 YSYEKL. The CDR3 runs to 13 residues. The CDR3 coding sequence is TGCGCCAGCAGCCGGGGTCCATCGATGGCCCAGCATTTT. Its translation: CASSRGPSMAQHF.

Many counts were recorded for this clonotype. V is TRBV12-3 or TRBV12-4 and J is TRBJ1-2; D is perhaps TRBD1 (6 bases). V was trimmed by 5 bases and J by 6 bases, leaving 13 bases between them. The CDR3 length is 13 residues. CDR3 sequence reads: CASSARGLDGYTF. CDR3 coding DNA: TGTGCCAGCAGTGCCAGGGGTCTAGATGGCTACACCTTC.

This clonotype was recorded at least ten times. This chain connects TRBV5-1 to TRBJ1-4; 11 bases are a match to TRBD1. V lost 2 bases and J lost 0; bases outside the gene matches: 12. Germline V gene lookup returns CDR1 SGHRS and CDR2 YFSETQ. The CDR3 spans 20 residues. CDR3 region: CASSLLGQGGITTTNEKLFF. The CDR3 DNA reads as TGCGCCAGCAGCTTACTGGGACAGGGGGGAATAACGACAACTAATGAAAAACTGTTTTTT. Full variable domain (rest looked up from reference TRBV5-1 and TRBJ1-4): KAGVTQTPRYLIKTRGQQVTLSCSPISGHRSVSWYQQTPGQGLQFLFEYFSETQRNKGNFPGRFSGRQFSNSRSEMNVSTLELGDSALYLCASSLLGQGGITTTNEKLFFGSGTQLSVL.

This clonotype was detected a few times. The V gene is TRBV30, the J gene TRBJ1-1; D is undetermined. CDR1 is GTSNPN, CDR2 SVGIG, per germline (reference sequence). The CDR3 contains 10 residues. Between the trimmed V and J ends, which lost 0 bases and 12 bases, there was a span of 8 bases. The DNA of the CDR3 is TGTGCCTGGAGTGTAGCAGCACCTTTCTTT. It encodes CAWSVAAPFF.

The chain couples TRBV28 to TRBJ2-1, with TRBD1 matching 9 bases. Germline lookup yields CDR1 MDHEN and CDR2 SYDVKM. This CDR3 region has 17 residues. Germline trimming cut 5 bases from V and 2 bases from J; bases unmatched to any gene: 10. This CDR3 reads CASSPDTGDRAYNEQFF. The CDR3, as DNA: TGTGCCAGCAGTCCGGACACGGGGGACAGGGCCTACAATGAGCAGTTCTTC.

The rearrangement uses TRBV20-1 and TRBJ1-3, with D possibly TRBD1 on 5 matching bases. This CDR3 contains 13 residues. Germline V lookup: CDR1 DFQATT, CDR2 SNEGSKA (reference sequence). Trimming took off 5 bases at V and 1 base at J, with 9 bases between the two ends. CDR3 in amino acids: CSALGESGNTIYF. CDR3 bases: TGCAGTGCTCTGGGGGAGTCTGGAAACACCATATATTTT.

This clonotype was counted ten times or more. V usage is TRBV20-1 and J usage is TRBJ2-7; D call uncertain. The CDR3 is 11 residues long. Deletions cut 5 bases from V and 5 bases from J, with 10 bases between. Per the germline V gene, CDR1 is DFQATT and CDR2 is SNEGSKA (reference sequence). The CDR3 DNA is TGCAGTGCTCCCCTCAAGGACGAGCAGTACTTC. This codes for CSAPLKDEQYF.

The chain is built from TRBV5-6 and TRBJ1-5, with D unclear. Trimming shortened V by 2 bases and J by 3 bases, and 12 bases separated the two germline ends. CDR3 size: 15 residues. Germline values: CDR1 SGHDT, CDR2 YYEEEE. This chain's CDR3 is CASSLSREDNQPQHF. The CDR3 DNA follows: TGTGCCAGCAGCTTAAGTCGTGAAGACAATCAGCCCCAGCATTTT.

This clonotype was observed a handful of times. V gene TRBV12-3 or TRBV12-4 combines with J gene TRBJ2-3; weak D call: TRBD1 (6 bases). V lost 4 bases and J 0 bases, leaving 17 bases between the germline ends. The CDR3 is made up of 17 amino acids. This CDR3 is CASSSLGARVSTDTQYF. In DNA form, the CDR3 reads TGTGCCAGCAGTTCTCTGGGGGCGCGGGTTAGCACAGATACGCAGTATTTT.

This clonotype was picked up a small number of times. This chain joins TRBV20-1 and TRBJ1-5, with 7 bases that match TRBD1. Germline V gives CDR1 DFQATT, CDR2 SNEGSKA (reference sequence). The CDR3 sequence is 17 residues long. J was trimmed by 4 bases and V by 5 bases; bases with no gene match: 17. CDR3 amino acids: CSAAAGTVMIGNQPQHF. The CDR3 nucleotides read TGCAGTGCTGCCGCCGGGACAGTGATGATTGGAAATCAGCCCCAGCATTTT.

The V gene is TRBV11-2, the J gene TRBJ2-7; TRBD1 aligns across 9 bases. Germline V gene sequence: CDR1 SGHAT, CDR2 FQNNGV. The CDR3 has 17 residues. Unmatched junction bases numbered 7, after V lost 1 base and J lost 0 bases. The CDR3 nucleotides are TGTGCCAGCAGCTTAGCCCTCGGGACAGGGCCCTCCTACGAGCAGTACTTC. It is translated as CASSLALGTGPSYEQYF.

Note on this clonotype: It may be a read error: a sequence one base away is much more abundant. This chain links TRBV6-2 or TRBV6-3 with TRBJ2-5; tentative D call: TRBD1 (6 bases). The CDR3 loop spans 14 amino acids. Germline assignment: CDR1 MNHEY and CDR2 SVGEGT. CDR3 in amino acids: CASNRETGQATQYF. In DNA form, the CDR3 reads TGTGCCAGCAACAGGGAGACGGGGCAAGCGACCCAGTACTTC.

As regards this clonotype: Since no conserved phenylalanine or tryptophan closes the CDR3, a read error is the likely cause. CDR3 sequence: CAIREIPSYEQYL. CDR3 in DNA: TGTGCCATCAGGGAGATACCCTCCTACGAGCAGTACCTC. V usage is TRBV10-3 and J usage is TRBJ2-7; the D is unclear. CDR3 length equals 13 residues. V was shortened by 6 bases and J by 0 bases, with 9 bases between the two germline ends. Germline V gene data show CDR1 as ENHRY and CDR2 as SYGVKD.

This clonotype was observed many times. The rearrangement uses TRBV9 and TRBJ2-5; tentatively, D is TRBD1 or TRBD2 (6 bases each). V was shortened by 0 bases and J by 2 bases, with 17 bases between the two germline ends. The CDR3 totals 17 residues. Germline assignment: CDR1 SGDLS and CDR2 YYNGEE. For the CDR3, the DNA is TGTGCCAGCAGCGTAGGTTGGGGGGCGCAAGGACAAGAGACCCAGTACTTC. Its protein product is CASSVGWGAQGQETQYF.